The 20 T cell receptor beta chains presented below share a single source sample, sequenced in a study of T cell repertoires in cytomegalovirus infection. Their antigens remain unidentified. TCRdb reprocessed the reads via MiXCR and lists one record per CDR3 protein. The sample records 640,000 or so distinct CDR3 sequences, roughly a third being singletons. This material consisted of cultured PBMCs, taken from culture after CMV antigen stimulation. The receptors derive from a human donor in good health (CMV status not recorded). Some clones in this sample may be carry-over from other donors' samples.

This chain connects TRBV19 to TRBJ2-3; 7 bases line up with TRBD2. The CDR3 is made up of 13 amino acids. The V gene end was trimmed by 6 bases and the J gene end by 7 bases; junction bases not matched to a gene: 7. The germline V gene encodes CDR1 LNHDA and CDR2 SQIVND (reference sequence). CDR3 residues: CASRVAAGNTQYF. The CDR3 DNA reads TGTGCCAGTAGGGTGGCAGCGGGGAATACGCAGTATTTT.

The chain joins TRBV6-2 or TRBV6-3 to TRBJ1-6; TRBD1 matches 9 bases. Germline CDR1 MNHEY, CDR2 SVGEGT. V trimming: 2 bases; J trimming: 9 bases; junction bases outside the gene matches: 5. This CDR3 region has 15 residues. The CDR3 here is CASSYAGQGRSPLHF. The CDR3 region has the DNA TGTGCCAGCAGTTACGCGGGACAGGGCCGTTCACCCCTCCACTTT.

This clonotype was observed once. The chain is built from TRBV5-1 and TRBJ2-2; D ambiguous. Germline-derived CDR1 and CDR2 are SGHRS and YFSETQ. Trimming took 1 base from V and 5 from J, leaving 15 bases between them. The CDR3 contains 16 residues. CDR3 in amino acids: CASSLTRRWETGELFF. Written as DNA, the CDR3 is TGCGCCAGCAGCTTGACCCGACGATGGGAAACCGGGGAGCTGTTTTTT.

This sequence joins TRBV7-6 and TRBJ2-5, with TRBD2 matching 7 bases. Germline V lookup: CDR1 SGHVS, CDR2 FNYEAQ. V was pared by 7 bases and J by 3 bases, with 11 bases of the junction left unmatched. The CDR3 loop spans 15 amino acids. The CDR3: CASTNWGGDEETQYF. The DNA for the CDR3 is TGTGCCAGCACCAACTGGGGGGGGGACGAAGAGACCCAGTACTTC.

The chain recombines TRBV6-5 with TRBJ1-5; D is unclear. Germline assignment: CDR1 MNHEY and CDR2 SVGAGI. The CDR3 is 13 residues long. Trimming stripped 3 bases from V and 4 bases from J, with 7 bases between. The CDR3 protein is CASSYSANQPQHF. CDR3 nucleotide sequence: TGTGCCAGCAGTTATTCAGCTAATCAGCCCCAGCATTTT.

The chain combines TRBV14 with TRBJ2-7; TRBD1 or TRBD2 may be the D gene (7 bases each). The CDR3 runs to 15 residues. V lost 4 bases and J 7 bases, leaving 20 bases between the germline ends. CDR1 and CDR2 (germline): SGHDN, FVKESK. For the CDR3, the DNA is TGTGCCAGCAGCCTGGGAGGGACAGCGCACCGGGAGCAGTACTTC. Protein: CASSLGGTAHREQYF.

V is TRBV6-5 and J is TRBJ1-3, with TRBD1 as a possible D gene (5 bases). Trimming shortened V by 6 bases and J by 0 bases, and 12 bases separated the two germline ends. Germline-derived CDR1 and CDR2 are MNHEY and SVGAGI. This CDR3 spans 15 amino acids. This chain's CDR3 is CASSAGLSSGNTIYF. Written as DNA, the CDR3 is TGTGCCAGCAGCGCGGGACTGAGCTCTGGAAACACCATATATTTT.

The chain couples TRBV24-1 to TRBJ1-5; possible D gene TRBD1, 6 bases. This CDR3 is 15 amino acids long. CDR1 and CDR2 from the germline V gene are KGHDR and SFDVKD. V was shortened by 4 bases and J by 3 bases, with 12 bases between the two germline ends. The CDR3 reads CATSDSTGFNQPQHF. The CDR3 DNA is TGTGCCACCAGTGACTCGACAGGTTTCAATCAGCCCCAGCATTTT.

This clonotype has only a few counts. The genes are TRBV7-6 and TRBJ2-1, with D perhaps matching TRBD1 (6 bases). The CDR3 has 15 residues. Germline loops: CDR1 SGHVS, CDR2 FNYEAQ. Trimming shortened V by 5 bases and J by 2 bases, and 13 bases separated the two germline ends. The CDR3 region is CASSETGEAYNEQFF. The CDR3 DNA follows: TGTGCCAGCAGCGAGACAGGTGAAGCCTACAATGAGCAGTTCTTC.

This clonotype turned up a few times. The rearrangement links TRBV4-2 to TRBJ2-3; 12 bases fit TRBD2. The CDR3 totals 16 residues. Germline CDR1 is LGHNA and CDR2 is YNFKEQ. Germline trimming cut 0 bases from V and 6 bases from J; bases unmatched to any gene: 4. CDR3 DNA: TGTGCCAGCAGCCAAGAGGGACTAGCGGGCGCCGATACGCAGTATTTT. Residues: CASSQEGLAGADTQYF.

This clonotype was counted once. A much larger clone differs by one base, so this may be a read error. This chain links TRBV7-2 with TRBJ2-5; the D is unclear. CDR3 length: 14 amino acids. Trimming pared 0 bases from V and 3 bases from J, leaving 8 bases between. In germline, CDR1 is SGHTA, CDR2 FQGNSA. Here the CDR3 reads CASSLAEHKETQYF. The CDR3 coding sequence is TGTGCCAGCAGCTTAGCGGAACACAAAGAGACCCAGTACTTC. Complete variable domain (other parts from reference TRBV7-2 and TRBJ2-5): GAGVSQSPSNKVTEKGKDVELRCDPISGHTALYWYRQSLGQGLEFLIYFQGNSAPDKSGLPSDRFSAERTGGSVSTLTIQRTQQEDSAVYLCASSLAEHKETQYFGPGTRLLVL.

This clonotype was seen a handful of times. The chain couples TRBV18 to TRBJ2-1; 9 bases fit TRBD2. Germline CDR1 is KGHSH and CDR2 is LQKENI. Unmatched junction bases numbered 4, after V lost 3 bases and J lost 4 bases. This CDR3 comprises 15 residues. The CDR3 sequence is CASSPSTSGYNEQFF. CDR3 sequence (DNA): TGTGCCAGCTCACCTTCGACTAGCGGATACAATGAGCAGTTCTTC. Full variable domain (outside the CDR3, taken from reference TRBV18 and TRBJ2-1): NAGVMQNPRHLVRRRGQEARLRCSPMKGHSHVYWYRQLPEEGLKFMVYLQKENIIDESGMPKERFSAEFPKEGPSILRIQQVVRGDSAAYFCASSPSTSGYNEQFFGPGTRLTVL.

The chain employs TRBV2 and TRBJ1-5; D call uncertain. The V end lost 1 base, the J end lost 4 bases, and 14 bases lay between the germline ends. CDR1 and CDR2 (germline): SNHLY, FYNNEI. The CDR3 loop spans 16 amino acids. Here the CDR3 reads CASSEGPGFPNQPQHF. The CDR3 DNA reads TGTGCCAGCAGTGAAGGCCCAGGTTTCCCGAATCAGCCCCAGCATTTT.

CDR3 sequence reads: CASSSRTPGELFF. Written as DNA, the CDR3 is TGTGCCAGCAGCTCTAGGACACCCGGGGAGCTGTTTTTT. This sequence joins TRBV11-3 and TRBJ2-2; D possibly corresponds to TRBD1 (5 bases). The V end lost 4 bases, the J end lost 6 bases, and 9 bases lay between the germline ends. The CDR3 spans 13 residues. CDR1 and CDR2 from the germline V gene are SGHNT and YENEEA.

This clonotype turned up a few times. CDR3 coding DNA: TGTGCCAGCAGCCCCCCCACGGGACCTACCACCTACGAGCAGTACTTC. Its translation: CASSPPTGPTTYEQYF. The chain employs TRBV7-9 and TRBJ2-7; possibly TRBD1 or TRBD2 for D (5 bases each). The V and J ends lost 5 bases and 2 bases respectively, with 19 bases between them. The CDR3 contains 16 residues. CDR1 is SEHNR and CDR2 is FQNEAQ in the germline V gene (reference sequence).

This clonotype came up a few times. The gene calls are TRBV7-2 and TRBJ2-2; D is possibly TRBD2 (7 bases). From germline, CDR1 is SGHTA and CDR2 FQGNSA. The V gene lost 11 bases and the J gene lost 6 bases, with 10 bases spanning the gap. This CDR3 spans 11 amino acids. The CDR3 region is CAWGGPGELFF. In DNA, the CDR3 is TGTGCCTGGGGGGGGCCCGGGGAGCTGTTTTTT.

The gene calls are TRBV15 and TRBJ1-6, with a weak D call TRBD1 (5 bases). V lost 5 bases, J lost 3 bases, and 11 bases lay in between. Germline CDR1 is LNHNV and CDR2 is YYDKDF (reference sequence). The CDR3 length is 15 residues. The CDR3 DNA follows: TGTGCCACCAGCGAGGGACCGTTCTATAATTCACCCCTCCACTTT. This translates into CATSEGPFYNSPLHF.

The V gene is TRBV20-1, the J gene TRBJ1-5; D is undetermined. Germline CDR1 is DFQATT and CDR2 is SNEGSKA (reference sequence). Between the trimmed V and J ends, which lost 0 bases and 0 bases, there was a span of 9 bases. This CDR3 contains 15 residues. The CDR3 DNA reads as TGCAGTGCTAGAGATCTCCGGGATAGCAATCAGCCCCAGCATTTT. This gives the protein CSARDLRDSNQPQHF.

The sample holds a few counts of this clonotype. The V gene is TRBV6-1, the J gene TRBJ2-4; D gene unclear. CDR1 and CDR2 (germline): MNHNS, SASEGT. Between the trimmed V and J ends, which lost 8 bases and 3 bases, there was a span of 11 bases. The CDR3 sequence is 13 residues long. CDR3 sequence: CASASIDKNIQYF. DNA of the CDR3: TGTGCCAGCGCCTCGATCGACAAAAACATTCAGTACTTC.

V usage is TRBV20-1 and J usage is TRBJ1-2; 9 bases agree with TRBD1. J was trimmed by 5 bases and V by 5 bases; bases with no gene match: 6. Looked up from germline, CDR1 is DFQATT and CDR2 is SNEGSKA (reference sequence). This CDR3 has 13 amino acids. This CDR3 reads CSAYGTGPYGYTF. For the CDR3, the DNA is TGCAGTGCTTATGGGACAGGGCCGTATGGCTACACCTTC.